These T cell receptor beta chains were read from a single sample in a study of cytotoxic CD8 clonotypes in ibrutinib-treated CLL. Generated by immunoSEQ multiplex PCR, the TCRdb table keeps only in-frame clones and is missing some. The table records over 100,000 clones, 80% to 90% of them present only once. Sequences were derived from PBMCs, sampled after 24 months of ibrutinib treatment. The receptors shown here come from a human donor with chronic lymphocytic leukemia. Each CDR3 is given without its conserved first and last residue. The order of the fields is J gene, clone size, V gene, CDR3 length, CDR3 protein. For some rows the clone size is stated as once, few or many, or as a class when expanded; others skip it.

>TRBJ1-5|NA|TRBV2|13
ASSSHGVGNQPQH
>TRBJ2-1|NA|TRBV7-2|11
ASSPTRYNEQF
>TRBJ1-2|once|TRBV7-2|12
ASSLGGTGGGYT
>TRBJ1-5|NA|TRBV7-2|12
ASSFRGDDQPQH
>TRBJ2-7|NA|TRBV9|13
ASSVEGGSDYEQY
>TRBJ1-1|NA|TRBV4-1|13
ASSGDRQMNTEAF
>TRBJ1-5|once|TRBV4-3|13
ASSQEIGILQPQH
>TRBJ1-2|few|TRBV28|15
ASSLGGGGTAYYGYT
>TRBJ1-3|NA|TRBV23-1|16
ASSQQGHPFLSGNTIY
>TRBJ1-3|NA|TRBV4-2|13
ASSQDRVSGNTIY
>TRBJ1-3|NA|TRBV6-5|13
ASSYDRVAGNTIY
>TRBJ2-7|NA|TRBV28|13
ASSPIKILSYEQY
>TRBJ1-4|NA|TRBV6-5|12
ASRPQTPGEKLF
>TRBJ2-5|once|TRBV7-2|14
ASSLWSGGPQETQY
>TRBJ1-2|once|TRBV2|11
ASSAPWGYGYT
>TRBJ2-7|NA|TRBV18|13
ASSPGQGLTYEQY
>TRBJ2-3|NA|TRBV5-4|15
ASSRGTSGTSTDTQY
>TRBJ1-5|NA|TRBV28|13
ASQNGGQYNQPQH
>TRBJ1-1|NA|TRBV5-1|12
ASSFRFMNTEAF
>TRBJ2-3|once|TRBV2|13
ASSRLAGGTDTQY
>TRBJ2-5|NA|TRBV28|13
ASSDSGRPQETQY
>TRBJ1-1|few|TRBV28|10
ASRTVRTEAF
>TRBJ2-1|NA|TRBV4-2|11
ASAGGGYNEQF